A single sample is the source of the 27 T cell receptor beta chains below, sequenced in a study of control samples from healthy donors and cancer patients. TCRdb's copy holds only in-frame clones and misses some; the assay was immunoSEQ multiplex PCR. The sample lists around 100,000 clones, about nine tenths occurring once. The sequenced sample was blood. Source of these receptors: a human donor in good health. The donor label of this sample is uncertain.

This clone is a singleton in its sample. The chain carries TRBV7-8 and TRBJ1-1; a possible D gene is TRBD1 (6 bases). The CDR3 is 13 amino acids. The ends were cut back, 4 bases at V and 8 bases at J, with 14 bases in the middle. The germline gives CDR1 SGHVS, CDR2 FQNEAQ. The CDR3 sequence is CASSSGQLPEAFF. CDR3 nucleotides: TGTGCCAGCAGCTCAGGACAGCTCCCCGAAGCTTTCTTT. The full variable domain, rest sourced from reference TRBV7-8 and TRBJ1-1, is GAGVSQSPRYKVAKRGQDVALRCDPISGHVSLFWYQQALGQGPEFLTYFQNEAQLDKSGLPSDRFFAERPEGSVSTLKIQRTQQEDSAVYLCASSSGQLPEAFFGQGTRLTVV.

J is TRBJ2-1 and V is TRBV7-3, with no clear D. V lost 5 bases to trimming and J lost 0 bases, with 5 bases between them. Germline values: CDR1 SGHTA, CDR2 FQGTGA. CDR3 size: 13 residues. The CDR3 DNA sequence: TGTGCCAGCAGCCTCAGCTCCTACAATGAGCAGTTCTTC. Translation: CASSLSSYNEQFF. The full variable domain, in which reference TRBV7-3 and TRBJ2-1 provide the parts outside the CDR3, is GAGVSQTPSNKVTEKGKYVELRCDPISGHTALYWYRQSLGQGPEFLIYFQGTGAADDSGLPNDRFFAVRPEGSVSTLKIQRTERGDSAVYLCASSLSSYNEQFFGPGTRLTVL.

The chain recombines TRBV2 with TRBJ1-1; 8 nucleotides line up with TRBD1. Germline values: CDR1 SNHLY, CDR2 FYNNEI. With V trimmed by 7 bases and J by 6 bases, 7 bases remained unmatched. This CDR3 has 13 residues. The CDR3 DNA reads as TGTGCCAGCAAAACAACACAGGGGGCTGAAGCTTTCTTT. Protein: CASKTTQGAEAFF. The whole variable domain, remainder taken from reference TRBV2 and TRBJ1-1, is EPEVTQTPSHQVTQMGQEVILRCVPISNHLYFYWYRQILGQKVEFLVSFYNNEISEKSEIFDDQFSVERPDGSNFTLKIRSTKLEDSAMYFCASKTTQGAEAFFGQGTRLTVV.

The chain links TRBV6-5 to TRBJ1-4, with a weak D call TRBD1 (5 bases). This CDR3 has 15 residues. Per the germline V gene, CDR1 is MNHEY and CDR2 is SVGAGI. The germline V and J ends were trimmed by 7 bases and 7 bases, with 19 bases remaining between them. CDR3 region: CASKRGGQWSEKLFF. CDR3 DNA: TGTGCCAGCAAAAGGGGTGGACAATGGAGTGAAAAACTGTTTTTT.

The V and J genes are TRBV7-2 and TRBJ1-1, with D possibly matching TRBD1 (6 bases). Germline assignment: CDR1 SGHTA and CDR2 FQGNSA. The length of the CDR3 is 14 residues. Deletions cut 2 bases from V and 6 bases from J, with 13 bases between. The CDR3 nucleotides are TGTGCCAGCAGCTTAATACAGGGAAAAGCTGAAGCTTTCTTT. Its protein product is CASSLIQGKAEAFF.

A single count supports this clone. V gene TRBV10-3 combines with J gene TRBJ2-7; 10 bases map to TRBD1. The CDR3 sequence is 14 residues long. From germline, CDR1 is ENHRY and CDR2 SYGVKD. V dropped 4 bases and J dropped 5; count of bases not matched to a gene: 5. For the CDR3, the DNA is TGTGCCATCAGTGCCGGACAGGGGGTAAACGAGCAGTACGTC. Its translation is CAISAGQGVNEQYV.

The sample holds a few counts of this clone. The DNA of the CDR3 is TGTGCCAGCAGAGTGGGGACAGAGAATGCTGAAGCTTTCTTT. It codes for CASRVGTENAEAFF. The rearrangement joins TRBV6-6 to TRBJ1-1; 7 bases line up with TRBD1. The trim removed 6 bases at V and 6 bases at J, leaving 10 bases unmatched. The CDR3 consists of 14 residues. In germline, CDR1 is MNHNY, CDR2 SVGAGI (reference sequence).

This chain links TRBV3-1 (or the pseudogene TRBV3-2) with TRBJ2-3, with 8 nucleotides matching TRBD2. The J segment lost 3 bases and the V segment lost 3 bases, leaving 11 bases of the junction unmatched. The CDR3 has 17 amino acids. Germline V CDR1 and CDR2: LGHDT, YNNKEL (reference sequence). The CDR3 region is CASSHSVLAGQTDTQYF. The DNA for the CDR3 is TGTGCCAGCAGCCATTCCGTATTAGCGGGGCAAACAGATACGCAGTATTTT.

The chain joins TRBV6-5 to TRBJ1-5, with D perhaps matching TRBD1 (5 bases). The CDR3 extends over 15 amino acids. CDR1 and CDR2 from the germline V gene are MNHEY and SVGAGI. V gave up 5 bases and J gave up 5 bases, with 16 bases separating them. The CDR3 protein is CASSKMGQIHQPQHF. The CDR3 region has the DNA TGTGCCAGCAGTAAAATGGGGCAGATTCATCAGCCCCAGCATTTT.

The chain carries TRBV12-3 or TRBV12-4 and TRBJ2-3, with 12 bases lining up with TRBD2. The CDR3 loop spans 13 amino acids. V dropped 10 bases and J dropped 4; count of bases not matched to a gene: 3. DNA for the CDR3: TGTGCCACCTGGACTAGCGGGGCAGATACGCAGTATTTT. Translated, it gives CATWTSGADTQYF.

The chain is built from TRBV7-6 and TRBJ1-1; D remains ambiguous. The germline V and J ends were trimmed by 6 bases and 2 bases, with 10 bases remaining between them. Germline CDR1 reads SGHVS; CDR2 reads FNYEAQ. The CDR3 extends over 13 amino acids. The chain's CDR3 is CASRLTGNTEAFF. DNA of the CDR3: TGTGCCAGCAGACTGACCGGTAACACTGAAGCTTTCTTT.

This clone was seen once. The same CDR3 can be traced to other DNA sequences in this sample. The chain employs TRBV10-3 and TRBJ1-2; D gene unclear. V gave up 6 bases and J gave up 4 bases, with 9 bases separating them. CDR3 length: 12 residues. CDR1 is ENHRY, CDR2 SYGVKD, per germline. Here the CDR3 DNA reads TGTGCCATCAGCTCCGACGGCTATGGCTACACCTTC. This translates into CAISSDGYGYTF.

The chain is built from TRBV29-1 and TRBJ2-1; TRBD2 aligns across 7 bases. J was trimmed by 0 bases and V by 6 bases; bases with no gene match: 2. CDR3 length equals 13 residues. The germline CDR1 and CDR2 sequences are SQVTM and ANQGSEA. CDR3 in DNA: TGCAGCGTGAGGGAGGGCTCCTACAATGAGCAGTTCTTC. Its protein product is CSVREGSYNEQFF.

The V gene is TRBV5-1, the J gene TRBJ1-1; a possible D gene is TRBD1 (5 bases). Germline V CDR1 and CDR2: SGHRS, YFSETQ. The V gene lost 3 bases and the J gene lost 7 bases, with 22 bases spanning the gap. This CDR3 has 16 residues. Written as DNA, the CDR3 is TGCGCCAGCAGCTCTCGACCGTCGACAGAAAGGAATGAAGCTTTCTTT. It specifies CASSSRPSTERNEAFF.

In this sample, this clone turned up once. CDR3 DNA sequence: TGCGCCAGCAGCTTGGGACGGGGCCCAGATACGCAGTATTTT. It specifies CASSLGRGPDTQYF. The chain employs TRBV5-1 and TRBJ2-3; tentatively, D is TRBD1 or TRBD2 (5 bases each). Germline V lookup: CDR1 SGHRS, CDR2 YFSETQ. Between the trimmed V and J ends, which lost 0 bases and 4 bases, there was a span of 9 bases. This CDR3 comprises 14 residues.

The V call is TRBV5-1, the J call TRBJ1-1; 8 nucleotides match TRBD1. CDR1 and CDR2 (germline): SGHRS, YFSETQ. J was trimmed by 3 bases and V by 0 bases; bases with no gene match: 4. The length of the CDR3 is 15 residues. The CDR3, as DNA: TGCGCCAGCAGCTTGGACGGACAGGGATACACTGAAGCTTTCTTT. Its protein product is CASSLDGQGYTEAFF. The full variable domain, in which reference TRBV5-1 and TRBJ1-1 provide the parts outside the CDR3, is KAGVTQTPRYLIKTRGQQVTLSCSPISGHRSVSWYQQTPGQGLQFLFEYFSETQRNKGNFPGRFSGRQFSNSRSEMNVSTLELGDSALYLCASSLDGQGYTEAFFGQGTRLTVV.

The chain carries TRBV6-6 and TRBJ1-1, with TRBD1 matching over 7 bases. J gave up 8 bases and V 5 bases, and 5 bases lay outside the gene matches. The CDR3 totals 12 residues. Germline loops: CDR1 MNHNY, CDR2 SVGAGI (reference sequence). The CDR3 loop reads CASSPPTGEAFF. CDR3 bases: TGTGCCAGCAGTCCTCCGACAGGGGAAGCTTTCTTT.

The chain couples TRBV3-1 (or the pseudogene TRBV3-2) to TRBJ1-2; D unclear. Germline V gives CDR1 LGHDT, CDR2 YNNKEL (reference sequence). The CDR3 contains 14 residues. V lost 4 bases and J lost 4, with 13 bases in between. Here the CDR3 DNA reads TGTGCCAGCAGCCCTTATGGGGTGAGCTATGGCTACACCTTC. This translates into CASSPYGVSYGYTF.

J is TRBJ1-5 and V is TRBV9; D is unresolved. Germline V CDR1 and CDR2: SGDLS, YYNGEE. This CDR3 has 14 amino acids. V was clipped by 4 bases and J by 4 bases, with 12 bases between them. The CDR3 DNA reads as TGTGCCAGCAGCCCGCGGGGAGAAAATCAGCCCCAGCATTTT. It specifies CASSPRGENQPQHF.

The V call is TRBV7-9, the J call TRBJ1-2; no definite D call. This CDR3 region has 13 residues. Germline V gene lookup returns CDR1 SEHNR and CDR2 FQNEAQ (reference sequence). V was shortened by 2 bases and J by 0 bases, with 4 bases between the two germline ends. CDR3 amino acids: CASSLSANYGYTF. In DNA, the CDR3 is TGTGCCAGCAGCTTATCCGCTAACTATGGCTACACCTTC.

V gene TRBV6-6 combines with J gene TRBJ1-6; D is perhaps TRBD1 (5 bases). The CDR3 spans 14 residues. Looked up from germline, CDR1 is MNHNY and CDR2 is SVGAGI (reference sequence). V lost 2 bases and J 3 bases, leaving 5 bases between the germline ends. CDR3 loop: CASSYDSYNSPLHF. The CDR3 nucleotides are TGTGCCAGCAGTTACGACAGCTATAATTCACCCCTCCACTTT.

The J gene is TRBJ1-6, the V gene TRBV9; D ambiguous. The CDR3 is made up of 13 amino acids. Trimming pared 7 bases from V and 10 bases from J, leaving 15 bases between. CDR1 is SGDLS, CDR2 YYNGEE, per germline. DNA of the CDR3: TGTGCCAGCGGTGAAGTGGGCCCCTCACCCCTCCACTTT. Its protein is CASGEVGPSPLHF.

The chain combines TRBV3-1 (or the pseudogene TRBV3-2) with TRBJ2-3; 11 nucleotides agree with TRBD2. This CDR3 region has 17 residues. Looked up from germline, CDR1 is LGHDT and CDR2 is YNNKEL (reference sequence). V shed 2 bases and J 0 bases; nucleotides not matched to a gene: 4. CDR3 DNA: TGTGCCAGCAGCCAAAGGGGACTAGCGGCTAGCACAGATACGCAGTATTTT. Translated: CASSQRGLAASTDTQYF.

The J gene is TRBJ2-6, the V gene TRBV5-4; 9 nucleotides align to TRBD1. The CDR3 has 20 amino acids. Trimming took 5 bases from V and 0 from J; bases not matched to a gene: 15. Germline V lookup: CDR1 SGHNT, CDR2 YYREEE (reference sequence). The CDR3 nucleotides are TGTGCCAGCAGAAAAGGGACAGGGAGCTTTACCTACTCTGGGGCCAACGTCCTGACTTTC. Its translation is CASRKGTGSFTYSGANVLTF.

The chain recombines TRBV28 with TRBJ2-7, with D possibly called TRBD1 or TRBD2 (5 bases each). V dropped 3 bases and J dropped 2 bases, with 11 bases sitting between them. The CDR3 spans 14 residues. The germline V gene has CDR1 MDHEN and CDR2 SYDVKM. The CDR3 reads CASSFGDPPYEQYF. The CDR3 DNA is TGTGCCAGCAGTTTTGGGGACCCGCCCTACGAGCAGTACTTC.

The chain links TRBV9 to TRBJ2-3, with 7 bases matching TRBD1. V shed 4 bases and J 2 bases; nucleotides not matched to a gene: 7. Germline CDR1 and CDR2: SGDLS and YYNGEE. The CDR3 is 15 residues long. The CDR3 sequence: CASSPGTASTDTQYF. The CDR3 nucleotides are TGTGCCAGCAGCCCCGGGACAGCATCCACAGATACGCAGTATTTT.

The chain combines TRBV7-9 with TRBJ2-3; D not certain. V gave up 2 bases and J gave up 2 bases, with 8 bases separating them. Looked up from germline, CDR1 is SEHNR and CDR2 is FQNEAQ (reference sequence). The CDR3 loop spans 14 amino acids. The chain's CDR3 is CASSLSSDTDTQYF. In DNA form, the CDR3 reads TGTGCCAGCAGCTTAAGTTCCGACACAGATACGCAGTATTTT. Combining the CDR3 with reference TRBV7-9 and TRBJ2-3 gives the whole variable domain DTGVSQNPRHKITKRGQNVTFRCDPISEHNRLYWYRQTLGQGPEFLTYFQNEAQLEKSRLLSDRFSAERPKGSFSTLEIQRTEQGDSAMYLCASSLSSDTDTQYFGPGTRLTVL.